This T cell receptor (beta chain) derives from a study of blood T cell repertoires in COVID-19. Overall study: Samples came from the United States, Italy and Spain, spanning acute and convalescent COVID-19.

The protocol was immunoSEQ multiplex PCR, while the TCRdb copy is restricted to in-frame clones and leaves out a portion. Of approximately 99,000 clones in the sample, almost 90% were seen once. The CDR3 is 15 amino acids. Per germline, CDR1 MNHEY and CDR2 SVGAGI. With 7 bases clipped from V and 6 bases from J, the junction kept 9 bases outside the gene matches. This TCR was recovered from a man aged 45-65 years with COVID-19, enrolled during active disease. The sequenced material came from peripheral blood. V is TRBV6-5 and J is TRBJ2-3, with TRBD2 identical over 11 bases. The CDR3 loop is CASKLAGAAVDTQYF. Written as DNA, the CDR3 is TGTGCCAGCAAACTAGCGGGGGCCGCGGTTGATACGCAGTATTTT.